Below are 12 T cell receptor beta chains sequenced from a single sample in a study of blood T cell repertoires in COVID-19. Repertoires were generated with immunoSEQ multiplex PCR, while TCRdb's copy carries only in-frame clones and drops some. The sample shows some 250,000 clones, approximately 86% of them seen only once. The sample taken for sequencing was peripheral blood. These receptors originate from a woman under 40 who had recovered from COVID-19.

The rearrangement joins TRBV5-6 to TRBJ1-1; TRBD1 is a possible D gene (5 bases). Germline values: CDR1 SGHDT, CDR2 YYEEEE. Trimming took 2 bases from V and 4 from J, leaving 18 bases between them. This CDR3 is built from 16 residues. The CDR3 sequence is CASSFHTVGASTEAFF. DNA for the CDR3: TGTGCCAGCAGCTTCCACACTGTTGGGGCCAGCACTGAAGCTTTCTTT.

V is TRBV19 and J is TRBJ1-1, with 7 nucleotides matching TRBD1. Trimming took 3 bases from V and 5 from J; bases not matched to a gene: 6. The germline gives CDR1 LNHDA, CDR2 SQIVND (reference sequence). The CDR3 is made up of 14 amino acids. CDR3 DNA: TGTGCCAGTAGTATTAACAGGGGTATTACTGAAGCTTTCTTT. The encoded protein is CASSINRGITEAFF.

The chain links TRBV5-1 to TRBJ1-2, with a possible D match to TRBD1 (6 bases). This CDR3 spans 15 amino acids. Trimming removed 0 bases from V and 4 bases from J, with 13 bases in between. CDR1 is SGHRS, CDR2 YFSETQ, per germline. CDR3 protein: CASSLAGDLPYGYTF. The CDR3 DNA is TGCGCCAGCAGCTTGGCAGGGGACCTCCCCTATGGCTACACCTTC.

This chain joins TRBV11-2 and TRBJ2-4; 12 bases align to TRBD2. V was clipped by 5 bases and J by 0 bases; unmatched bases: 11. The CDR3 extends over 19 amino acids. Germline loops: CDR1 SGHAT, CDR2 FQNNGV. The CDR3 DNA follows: TGTGCCAGCAGCCCCGGACTAGCGGGGTCATTTCTAGCCAAAAACATTCAGTACTTC. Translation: CASSPGLAGSFLAKNIQYF.

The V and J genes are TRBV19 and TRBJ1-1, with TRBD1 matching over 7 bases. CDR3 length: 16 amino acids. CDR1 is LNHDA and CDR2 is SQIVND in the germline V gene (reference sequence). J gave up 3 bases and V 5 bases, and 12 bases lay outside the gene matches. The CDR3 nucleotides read TGTGCCAGTAGTCCGTGGACAGGCCTCGGGGACACTGAAGCTTTCTTT. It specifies CASSPWTGLGDTEAFF.

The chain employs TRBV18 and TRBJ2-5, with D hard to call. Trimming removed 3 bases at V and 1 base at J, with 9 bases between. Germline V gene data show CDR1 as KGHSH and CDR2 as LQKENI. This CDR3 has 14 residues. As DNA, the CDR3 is TGTGCCAGCTCACCTTCGTTGTCCCAAGAGACCCAGTACTTC. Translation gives CASSPSLSQETQYF.

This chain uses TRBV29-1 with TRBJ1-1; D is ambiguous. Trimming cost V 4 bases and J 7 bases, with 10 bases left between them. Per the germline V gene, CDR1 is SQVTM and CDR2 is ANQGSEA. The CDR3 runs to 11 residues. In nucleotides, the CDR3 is TGCAGCGTTGCTGAACATGGTGAAGCTTTCTTT. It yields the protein CSVAEHGEAFF.

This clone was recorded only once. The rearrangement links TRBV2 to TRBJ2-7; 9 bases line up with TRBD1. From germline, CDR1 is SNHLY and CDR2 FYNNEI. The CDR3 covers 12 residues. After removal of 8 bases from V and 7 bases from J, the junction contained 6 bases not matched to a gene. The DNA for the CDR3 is TGTGCCAGCGGGACAGGGTTTGGAGAGCAGTACTTC. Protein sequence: CASGTGFGEQYF.

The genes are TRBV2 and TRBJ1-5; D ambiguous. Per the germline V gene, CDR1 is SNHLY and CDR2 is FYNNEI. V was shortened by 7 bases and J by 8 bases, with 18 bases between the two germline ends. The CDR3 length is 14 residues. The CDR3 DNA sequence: TGTGCCAGCACCGGACGCAGGAGGGTAGAGCCCCAGCATTTT. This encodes CASTGRRRVEPQHF. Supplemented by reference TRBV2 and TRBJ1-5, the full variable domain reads EPEVTQTPSHQVTQMGQEVILRCVPISNHLYFYWYRQILGQKVEFLVSFYNNEISEKSEIFDDQFSVERPDGSNFTLKIRSTKLEDSAMYFCASTGRRRVEPQHFGDGTRLSIL.

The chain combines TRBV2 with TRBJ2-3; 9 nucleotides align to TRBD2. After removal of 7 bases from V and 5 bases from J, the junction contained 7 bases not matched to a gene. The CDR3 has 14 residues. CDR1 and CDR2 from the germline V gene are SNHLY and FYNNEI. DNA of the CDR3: TGTGCCAGCAAGAGCGGGGGGAGGATAGATACGCAGTATTTT. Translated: CASKSGGRIDTQYF.

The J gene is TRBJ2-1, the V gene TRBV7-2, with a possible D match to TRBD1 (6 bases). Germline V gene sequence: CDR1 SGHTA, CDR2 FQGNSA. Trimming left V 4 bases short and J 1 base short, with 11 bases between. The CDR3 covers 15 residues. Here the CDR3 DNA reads TGTGCCAGCAGCTCCAGTAGGGGGTCCTACAATGAGCAGTTCTTC. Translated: CASSSSRGSYNEQFF.

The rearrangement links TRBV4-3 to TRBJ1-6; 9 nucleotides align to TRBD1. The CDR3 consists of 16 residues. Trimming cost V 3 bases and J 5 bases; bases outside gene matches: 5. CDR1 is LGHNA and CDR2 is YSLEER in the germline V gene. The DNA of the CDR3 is TGCGCCAGCAGCCAGGGGACAGGGAATGATAATTCACCCCTCCACTTT. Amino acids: CASSQGTGNDNSPLHF.